Listed here is a single TCR beta chain. Reverse transcribing all isolated RNA meant expressed TCRB transcripts were sequenced. Sequencing used immunoSEQ multiplex PCR; TCRdb keeps in-frame clones, though not all of them. The profile shows approximately 140,000 clones, about a tenth of them singletons. All sorted populations exceeded 95% purity. The data belong to a study of beta chain features in type 1 diabetes. This CDR3 spans 15 amino acids. The sequence derives from a woman aged 35 to 49 in good health. The specimen was central memory CD4+ T cells from blood. This chain uses TRBV21-1 with TRBJ1-5. TRBV21-1 is a recognized pseudogene. CDR3 sequence: CASSKARQLNQPQHF. The CDR3, as DNA: TGTGCCAGCAGCAAAGCGCGGCAGCTAAATCAGCCCCAGCATTTT.